Listed below are T cell receptor beta chains from one sample, sequenced in a study of cytotoxic CD8 clonotypes in ibrutinib-treated CLL. The table came from immunoSEQ multiplex PCR; TCRdb's copy has only in-frame clones and leaves some out. The table lists hundreds of thousands of clones, 60% to 75% of them singletons. Sample: PBMCs, taken after 24 months of ibrutinib treatment. These receptors were collected from a human donor with chronic lymphocytic leukemia. CDR3s include the opening cysteine and the closing phenylalanine or tryptophan. A D gene is named only where the DNA matches it firmly. Expanded clones are given a class, and other clones once, few, many or no size at all.

clone_size	j_call	v_call	d_call	cdr3_aa	cdr3_nt
.	TRBJ1-1	TRBV10-1	.	CASSRDSFNEAFF	TGCGCCAGCAGCAGGGATTCGTTTAATGAAGCTTTCTTT
.	TRBJ2-6	TRBV6-5	.	CASSPSGSGANVLTF	TGTGCCAGCAGCCCCTCGGGCTCTGGGGCCAACGTCCTGACTTTC
.	TRBJ2-2	TRBV11-1	.	CASSSGTINTGELFF	TGTGCCAGCAGCTCGGGGACGATTAACACCGGGGAGCTGTTTTTT
.	TRBJ1-5	TRBV30	.	CAWSVQGPRQPQHF	TGTGCCTGGAGTGTACAGGGCCCCCGTCAGCCCCAGCATTTT
.	TRBJ2-2	TRBV9	TRBD2	CASSVATSSGRAGELFF	TGTGCCAGCAGCGTAGCTACGTCTAGCGGGAGGGCCGGGGAGCTGTTTTTT
.	TRBJ1-3	TRBV30	.	CAWSWEGNTIYF	TGTGCCTGGAGTTGGGAAGGAAACACCATATATTTT
.	TRBJ1-1	TRBV19	TRBD1	CASSEDRGRETEAFF	TGTGCCAGTAGCGAGGACAGGGGGCGCGAAACTGAAGCTTTCTTT
.	TRBJ2-1	TRBV29-1	.	CSVERDKGNEQFF	TGCAGCGTTGAAAGGGACAAAGGCAATGAGCAGTTCTTC
few	TRBJ1-2	TRBV7-9	.	CASSPLGGSGYGYTF	TGTGCCAGCAGCCCCCTCGGGGGATCGGGATATGGCTACACCTTC
.	TRBJ2-7	TRBV6-5	TRBD1	CASSNQGATSEQYF	TGTGCCAGCAGTAATCAGGGGGCGACTAGCGAGCAGTACTTC
few	TRBJ2-7	TRBV6-6	.	CASSASYEQYF	TGTGCCAGCAGTGCCTCCTACGAGCAGTACTTC
.	TRBJ1-5	TRBV19	.	CASSIGLMRDQPQHF	TGTGCCAGTAGTATAGGCCTGATGAGGGATCAGCCCCAGCATTTT
.	TRBJ1-5	TRBV29-1	.	CSVEEADQPQHF	TGCAGCGTTGAGGAGGCGGATCAGCCCCAGCATTTT
once	TRBJ1-2	TRBV18	TRBD1	CASSPRGTVEDGYTF	TGTGCCAGCTCACCTAGGGGGACAGTTGAGGATGGCTACACCTTC
.	TRBJ2-7	TRBV29-1	TRBD2	CSVAGTSVYEQYF	TGCAGCGTTGCCGGGACTAGCGTGTACGAGCAGTACTTC
.	TRBJ1-5	TRBV6-5	.	CASSYSLAANQPQHF	TGTGCCAGCAGTTACTCTTTGGCAGCAAATCAGCCCCAGCATTTT
.	TRBJ2-3	TRBV28	.	CASSLGQGLSGTDTQYF	TGTGCCAGCAGTTTAGGTCAGGGTTTGAGTGGCACAGATACGCAGTATTTT
.	TRBJ2-2	TRBV30	TRBD2	CAWSVRAGANTGELFF	TGTGCCTGGAGTGTCAGGGCGGGAGCAAACACCGGGGAGCTGTTTTTT
few	TRBJ2-7	TRBV28	.	CASRGTGHVYEQYF	TGTGCCAGCAGGGGGACTGGCCACGTCTACGAGCAGTACTTC
.	TRBJ2-3	TRBV28	.	CASSSGLTGTDTQYF	TGTGCCAGCAGTTCCGGACTAACAGGCACAGATACGCAGTATTTT
few	TRBJ2-3	TRBV28	.	CASSYPPTDTQYF	TGTGCCAGCAGTTACCCCCCCACAGATACGCAGTATTTT
.	TRBJ2-4	TRBV5-6	TRBD2	CASSLPGGLGAKNIQYF	TGTGCCAGCAGCTTGCCGGGAGGCCTGGGGGCCAAAAACATTCAGTACTTC
.	TRBJ1-4	TRBV25-1	TRBD1	CASSELWTGYEKLFF	TGTGCCAGCAGTGAATTGTGGACAGGCTATGAAAAACTGTTTTTT
.	TRBJ2-3	TRBV5-1	.	CASSPAGPTDTQYF	TGCGCCAGCAGCCCCGCCGGCCCCACAGATACGCAGTATTTT
few	TRBJ2-7	TRBV28	TRBD2	CASSLMGLAENEQYF	TGTGCCAGCAGTTTGATGGGACTAGCGGAAAACGAGCAGTACTTC
.	TRBJ2-1	TRBV28	TRBD2	CASSLDGTSGGGLQQFF	TGTGCCAGCAGTTTGGATGGGACTAGCGGGGGAGGTCTACAGCAGTTCTTC
.	TRBJ2-1	TRBV28	TRBD2	CASSLEAGGTYNEQFF	TGTGCCAGCAGTTTAGAAGCGGGAGGCACCTACAATGAGCAGTTCTTC
.	TRBJ1-2	TRBV10-2	.	CASSESRGDYGYTF	TGCGCCAGCAGTGAGTCACGGGGTGACTATGGCTACACCTTC
.	TRBJ2-2	TRBV9	.	CASSADRYTGELFF	TGTGCCAGCAGCGCCGACCGTTACACCGGGGAGCTGTTTTTT
.	TRBJ2-7	TRBV6-5	.	CASSPSGDEYEQYF	TGTGCCAGCAGCCCGTCGGGAGATGAATACGAGCAGTACTTC
few	TRBJ1-1	TRBV14	.	CASSLQANTEAFF	TGTGCCAGCAGCTTGCAGGCGAACACTGAAGCTTTCTTT
.	TRBJ1-4	TRBV2	TRBD1	CASSLQGTNEKLFF	TGTGCCAGCAGTTTACAGGGGACTAATGAAAAACTGTTTTTT
.	TRBJ2-3	TRBV7-2	TRBD2	CASSLRAGVSDTQYF	TGTGCCAGCAGCTTACGGGCGGGAGTTTCAGATACGCAGTATTTT
.	TRBJ2-2	TRBV9	.	CASSVNVGPGELFF	TGTGCCAGCAGCGTAAACGTGGGGCCCGGGGAGCTGTTTTTT
.	TRBJ1-5	TRBV5-5	.	CASSLQGDGQPQHF	TGTGCCAGCAGCTTACAAGGGGACGGGCAGCCCCAGCATTTT
.	TRBJ2-5	TRBV11-2	TRBD2	CASSLRWTSEQETQYF	TGTGCCAGCAGCTTACGTTGGACTAGCGAGCAAGAGACCCAGTACTTC
.	TRBJ1-2	TRBV28	.	CASSFDGTYGYTF	TGTGCCAGCAGTTTCGACGGGACCTATGGCTACACCTTC
.	TRBJ2-7	TRBV28	.	CASSLYGPYEQYF	TGTGCCAGCAGTTTATATGGCCCTTACGAGCAGTACTTC
.	TRBJ2-3	TRBV15	.	CATSEIKWGTQYF	TGTGCCACCAGCGAGATAAAGTGGGGTACGCAGTATTTT
.	TRBJ2-2	TRBV15	.	CATSRDRINTGELFF	TGTGCCACCAGCCGTGACAGGATTAACACCGGGGAGCTGTTTTTT
few	TRBJ1-5	TRBV19	.	CASSRDSNQPQHF	TGTGCCAGTAGTAGAGATAGCAATCAGCCCCAGCATTTT
few	TRBJ2-3	TRBV11-3	.	CASSLAGAGDTQYF	TGTGCCAGCAGCTTAGCGGGAGCGGGCGATACGCAGTATTTT
.	TRBJ2-3	TRBV2	.	CASSVGGRTTDTQYF	TGTGCCAGCAGTGTGGGGGGCAGGACCACAGATACGCAGTATTTT
once	TRBJ2-3	TRBV11-2	.	CASSSGEGIGDTQYF	TGTGCCAGCAGCTCTGGAGAAGGGATTGGAGATACGCAGTATTTT
few	TRBJ1-5	TRBV6-1	.	CASSALGADQPQHF	TGTGCCAGCAGTGCCTTGGGCGCCGATCAGCCCCAGCATTTT
.	TRBJ1-1	TRBV9	.	CASSSRQTNTEAFF	TGTGCCAGCAGCTCTAGACAGACGAACACTGAAGCTTTCTTT
.	TRBJ2-7	TRBV9	TRBD1	CASSVGQGLTSSYEQYF	TGTGCCAGCAGCGTTGGACAGGGGCTCACGAGCTCCTACGAGCAGTACTTC
.	TRBJ2-7	TRBV6-5	.	CASSYSGSGSAEQYF	TGTGCCAGCAGTTACTCAGGGTCGGGATCCGCCGAGCAGTACTTC
few	TRBJ1-1	TRBV19	TRBD1	CATGTGWNTEAFF	TGTGCCACCGGGACAGGGTGGAACACTGAAGCTTTCTTT